This T cell receptor (beta chain) was retrieved from a study of neurological immune-mediated disorders. TCRdb reprocessed the 5' RACE reads via MiXCR and lists one record per CDR3 protein. The table includes some 47,000 distinct CDR3 sequences, 16% detected once. Deletions cut 2 bases from V and 4 bases from J, with 11 bases between. This CDR3 contains 15 residues. Per the germline V gene, CDR1 is KGHSH and CDR2 is LQKENI. The sample taken for sequencing was PBMCs. The receptor's source is a man in his sixties in good health. The chain carries TRBV18 and TRBJ2-2; unclear D gene. This CDR3 is CASSPESRRTGELFF. The CDR3 nucleotides read TGTGCCAGCTCACCAGAGAGCCGCCGCACCGGGGAGCTGTTTTTT.